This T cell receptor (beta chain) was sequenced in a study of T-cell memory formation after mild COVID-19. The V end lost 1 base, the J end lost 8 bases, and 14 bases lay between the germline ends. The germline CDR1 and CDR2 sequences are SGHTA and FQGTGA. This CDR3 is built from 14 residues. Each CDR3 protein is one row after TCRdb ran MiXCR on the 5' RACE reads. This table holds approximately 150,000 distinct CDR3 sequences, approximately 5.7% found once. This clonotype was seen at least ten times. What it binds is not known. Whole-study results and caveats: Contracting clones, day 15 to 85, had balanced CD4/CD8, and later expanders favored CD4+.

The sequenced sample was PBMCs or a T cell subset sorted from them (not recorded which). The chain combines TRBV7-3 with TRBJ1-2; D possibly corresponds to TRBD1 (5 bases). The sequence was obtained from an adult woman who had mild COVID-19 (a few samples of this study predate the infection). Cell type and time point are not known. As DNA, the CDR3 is TGTGCCAGCAGCTTAATTGGGCGTGGGGGAGGCTACACCTTC. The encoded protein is CASSLIGRGGGYTF.